These 20 T cell receptor beta chains originate from one sample sequenced in a study of T cell responses to AZD1222 COVID-19 vaccine. Data came from immunoSEQ multiplex PCR; TCRdb stores just in-frame clones and leaves some out. This table holds some 150,000 clones, around 89% found once. This specimen was peripheral blood, taken on day 0 of MenACWY control vaccination. The receptor set was obtained from an adult in good health.

The J gene is TRBJ1-1, the V gene TRBV5-1, with D perhaps matching TRBD1 (6 bases). V lost 3 bases, J lost 5 bases, and 20 bases lay in between. The CDR3 sequence is 16 residues long. The germline CDR1 and CDR2 sequences are SGHRS and YFSETQ. For the CDR3, the DNA is TGCGCCAGCAGCTCGTTCGGGGCCAGTCAGGGGACTGAAGCTTTCTTT. Translating it yields CASSSFGASQGTEAFF.

CDR3 amino acids: CASSPLLVGRTNYGYTF. The CDR3 coding sequence is TGTGCCAGCAGCCCCCTGTTGGTCGGGAGGACTAACTATGGCTACACCTTC. V and J are TRBV4-2 and TRBJ1-2; no reliable D call. The CDR3 has 17 amino acids. CDR1 and CDR2 from the germline V gene are LGHNA and YNFKEQ. The germline V and J ends were trimmed by 4 bases and 0 bases, with 18 bases remaining between them.

The chain employs TRBV19 and TRBJ1-5, with D possibly matching TRBD1 (5 bases). There are 15 residues in the CDR3. V was cut by 5 bases and J by 3 bases, with 14 bases left in between. The germline V gene has CDR1 LNHDA and CDR2 SQIVND (reference sequence). CDR3 nucleotides: TGTGCCAGTAGTTCGGGGCGAACCTACAATCAGCCCCAGCATTTT. Its translation: CASSSGRTYNQPQHF.

V usage is TRBV4-1 and J usage is TRBJ2-2, with D tentatively TRBD1 (5 bases). The germline V gene encodes CDR1 MGHRA and CDR2 YSYEKL. The V and J ends lost 1 base and 6 bases respectively, with 15 bases between them. CDR3 size: 16 residues. The CDR3 nucleotides are TGCGCCAGCAGCCAAGCTCCCAGGACAAGGGCCGGGGAGCTGTTTTTT. It codes for CASSQAPRTRAGELFF.

This clone was recorded only once. In nucleotides, the CDR3 is TGTGCCAGCAGCTGGGACAGCAGTGGCTACACCTTC. Protein: CASSWDSSGYTF. The chain is built from TRBV11-2 and TRBJ1-2; the match to TRBD1 covers 7 bases. The CDR3 has 12 amino acids. Looked up from germline, CDR1 is SGHAT and CDR2 is FQNNGV. After removal of 4 bases from V and 7 bases from J, the junction contained 3 bases not matched to a gene.

The chain is built from TRBV2 and TRBJ2-2; 7 nucleotides agree with TRBD1. CDR3 length: 15 amino acids. From germline, CDR1 is SNHLY and CDR2 FYNNEI. Trimming at V came to 5 bases and at J to 3 bases, leaving 6 bases not matched to a gene. The DNA of the CDR3 is TGTGCCAGCAGTTGGACAGGAACTCACACCGGGGAGCTGTTTTTT. It is translated as CASSWTGTHTGELFF.

The genes are TRBV30 and TRBJ2-7, with 7 nucleotides matching TRBD1. Germline V CDR1 and CDR2: GTSNPN, SVGIG (reference sequence). The J segment lost 7 bases and the V segment lost 1 base, leaving 7 bases of the junction unmatched. The CDR3 has 13 residues. The CDR3 region is CAWSAGMTGEQYF. The CDR3 DNA sequence: TGTGCCTGGAGTGCAGGCATGACAGGGGAGCAGTACTTC.

V usage is TRBV2 and J usage is TRBJ1-6; D is ambiguous. This CDR3 has 14 amino acids. Per germline, CDR1 SNHLY and CDR2 FYNNEI. Trimming took 9 bases from V and 10 from J, leaving 19 bases between them. CDR3 bases: TGTGCCAGTTTGCTGGATTCAACGGCCTCACCCCTCCACTTT. Its translation: CASLLDSTASPLHF.

CDR3 amino acids: CATSDPTGTGHTGELFF. CDR3 nucleotide sequence: TGTGCCACCAGTGATCCGACCGGGACAGGTCACACCGGGGAGCTGTTTTTT. The J gene is TRBJ2-2, the V gene TRBV24-1; 8 bases fit TRBD1. V lost 3 bases, J lost 3 bases, and 8 bases stayed unmatched. The V gene's germline CDR1 is KGHDR and CDR2 SFDVKD. The CDR3 is made up of 17 amino acids.

CDR3 sequence reads: CASSQLGLAGGFLGNEQFF. The CDR3 bases are TGCGCCAGCAGCCAATTAGGACTAGCGGGAGGGTTTTTGGGGAATGAGCAGTTCTTC. The V gene is TRBV4-1, the J gene TRBJ2-1; TRBD2 aligns across 15 bases. The V segment lost 2 bases and the J segment 7 bases; nucleotides outside the gene matches: 12. The CDR3 extends over 19 amino acids. Germline-derived CDR1 and CDR2 are MGHRA and YSYEKL.

The V and J genes are TRBV24-1 and TRBJ1-2, with D hard to call. This CDR3 is 14 amino acids long. CDR1 KGHDR and CDR2 SFDVKD come from the germline V gene. The ends were cut back, 0 bases at V and 4 bases at J, with 8 bases in the middle. CDR3 region: CATSDLFGVYGYTF. In DNA form, the CDR3 reads TGTGCCACCAGTGATTTGTTCGGGGTCTATGGCTACACCTTC.

The V and J genes are TRBV7-3 and TRBJ2-5; D is undetermined. The CDR3 consists of 13 residues. V shed 3 bases and J shed 2 bases, with 7 bases lying between them. The germline V gene encodes CDR1 SGHTA and CDR2 FQGTGA. CDR3 region: CASSFGVQETQYF. CDR3 coding DNA: TGTGCCAGCAGCTTCGGAGTACAAGAGACCCAGTACTTC.

The rearrangement joins TRBV28 to TRBJ2-2; D remains unclear. CDR3 size: 13 residues. The germline V and J ends were trimmed by 6 bases and 0 bases, with 5 bases remaining between them. The V gene's germline CDR1 is MDHEN and CDR2 SYDVKM. CDR3 amino acids: CASSGANTGELFF. Written as DNA, the CDR3 is TGTGCCAGCAGCGGAGCGAACACCGGGGAGCTGTTTTTT.

This clone appeared once. The chain couples TRBV28 to TRBJ1-2; D uncertain. The CDR3 runs to 15 residues. Per the germline V gene, CDR1 is MDHEN and CDR2 is SYDVKM. The ends were cut back, 5 bases at V and 2 bases at J, with 15 bases in the middle. CDR3 protein: CASSPPRPGNYGYTF. The DNA of the CDR3 is TGTGCCAGCAGTCCTCCAAGACCAGGAAACTATGGCTACACCTTC.

The chain has TRBV19 and TRBJ1-2; 10 bases are a match to TRBD1. With 9 bases clipped from V and 3 bases from J, the junction kept 4 bases outside the gene matches. In germline, CDR1 is LNHDA, CDR2 SQIVND (reference sequence). This CDR3 region has 13 residues. The CDR3 here is CASRDRGDYGYTF. CDR3 DNA sequence: TGTGCCAGCAGGGACAGGGGAGACTATGGCTACACCTTC.

This chain uses TRBV5-5 with TRBJ1-5, with D possibly TRBD1 on 5 matching bases. V lost 0 bases and J lost 6, with 16 bases in between. The CDR3 consists of 16 residues. Germline lookup yields CDR1 SGHKS and CDR2 YYEKEE (reference sequence). Here the CDR3 reads CASSLDPSPGLQPQHF. DNA of the CDR3: TGTGCCAGCAGCTTGGACCCCTCTCCAGGGCTTCAGCCCCAGCATTTT.

V usage is TRBV10-3 and J usage is TRBJ1-3; D is unresolved. The germline gives CDR1 ENHRY, CDR2 SYGVKD. The CDR3 runs to 15 residues. Trimming removed 2 bases at V and 0 bases at J, with 8 bases between. The CDR3 DNA follows: TGTGCCATCAGTGAGATGAGAATCTCTGGAAACACCATATATTTT. Translating gives CAISEMRISGNTIYF.

This chain joins TRBV5-6 and TRBJ2-4, with TRBD2 identical over 12 bases. V was pared by 0 bases and J by 1 base, with 2 bases of the junction left unmatched. This CDR3 has 17 residues. Per germline, CDR1 SGHDT and CDR2 YYEEEE. The CDR3 DNA follows: TGTGCCAGCAGCTTGGGACTAGCGGGAGTGGCCAAAAACATTCAGTACTTC. Its translation is CASSLGLAGVAKNIQYF.

This chain uses TRBV7-3 with TRBJ1-6; D is possibly TRBD1 (5 bases). The CDR3 has 16 residues. Per the germline V gene, CDR1 is SGHTA and CDR2 is FQGTGA. V was cut by 4 bases and J by 7 bases, with 17 bases left in between. Written as DNA, the CDR3 is TGTGCCAGCAGCTCGAGGGCCCCCTCAGGGAATTCACCCCTCCACTTT. Translating gives CASSSRAPSGNSPLHF.

The chain carries TRBV19 and TRBJ1-4, with 7 bases fitting TRBD1. This CDR3 spans 13 amino acids. With V trimmed by 9 bases and J by 8 bases, 9 bases remained unmatched. Germline values: CDR1 LNHDA, CDR2 SQIVND (reference sequence). The CDR3 region is CASGDRAFEKLFF. In nucleotides, the CDR3 is TGTGCCAGCGGTGACAGGGCATTCGAAAAACTGTTTTTT.